These 30 T cell receptor beta chains share one sample of origin, sequenced in a study of blood T cell repertoires in COVID-19. The data were produced by immunoSEQ multiplex PCR, yet TCRdb's version contains in-frame clones alone and is incomplete. In the table there are roughly 190,000 clones, roughly 86% of which are singletons. The sample was peripheral blood. Receptors were obtained from a woman in her seventies with active or convalescent COVID-19.

The chain carries TRBV25-1 and TRBJ2-7; D might be TRBD1 (7 bases). Germline CDR1 MGHDK, CDR2 SYGVNS. The CDR3 is 15 residues long. V lost 6 bases and J 0 bases, leaving 15 bases between the germline ends. The CDR3 loop is CASRDYRGLSYEQYF. In nucleotides, the CDR3 is TGTGCCAGCAGAGATTACAGGGGACTCTCCTACGAGCAGTACTTC.

The V and J genes are TRBV5-4 and TRBJ2-6; D is possibly TRBD1 (5 bases). Trimming removed 1 base from V and 0 bases from J, with 5 bases in between. CDR3 size: 15 residues. Germline V gene data show CDR1 as SGHNT and CDR2 as YYREEE (reference sequence). The CDR3 bases are TGTGCCAGCAGCTTGAGGGGCTCTGGGGCCAACGTCCTGACTTTC. Translated, it gives CASSLRGSGANVLTF.

This sequence joins TRBV28 and TRBJ2-3; D is undetermined. This CDR3 comprises 14 residues. Trimming stripped 6 bases from V and 0 bases from J, with 10 bases between. CDR1 and CDR2 from the germline V gene are MDHEN and SYDVKM. The CDR3 spells CASSLASSTDTQYF. CDR3 bases: TGTGCCAGCAGCCTCGCTAGTAGCACAGATACGCAGTATTTT.

The chain links TRBV6-1 to TRBJ1-2, with D possibly being TRBD1 (6 bases). Trimming took 6 bases from V and 8 from J, leaving 10 bases between them. The CDR3 is 11 residues long. From germline, CDR1 is MNHNS and CDR2 SASEGT. This CDR3 is CASSHREGYTF. In DNA, the CDR3 is TGTGCCAGCAGCCACAGGGAGGGCTACACCTTC.

CDR3 region: CASSPMEWRATNEKLFF. The CDR3 region has the DNA TGTGCCAGCTCACCAATGGAGTGGCGTGCAACTAATGAAAAACTGTTTTTT. V and J are TRBV18 and TRBJ1-4; no firm D call. This CDR3 contains 17 residues. Trimming removed 2 bases from V and 0 bases from J, with 13 bases in between. From germline, CDR1 is KGHSH and CDR2 LQKENI.

The chain couples TRBV11-2 to TRBJ2-1; 8 bases match TRBD1. V gave up 3 bases and J gave up 7 bases; unmatched junction bases: 5. Germline CDR1 SGHAT, CDR2 FQNNGV. The CDR3 is made up of 14 amino acids. CDR3 nucleotide sequence: TGTGCCAGCAGCTTTGGACAGGGAATGAATGAGCAGTTCTTC. Protein product: CASSFGQGMNEQFF. Looking up the rest from reference TRBV11-2 and TRBJ2-1 gives the full variable domain: EAGVAQSPRYKIIEKRQSVAFWCNPISGHATLYWYQQILGQGPKLLIQFQNNGVVDDSQLPKDRFSAERLKGVDSTLKIQPAKLEDSAVYLCASSFGQGMNEQFFGPGTRLTVL.

The chain uses TRBV29-1 and TRBJ1-2; D possibly corresponds to TRBD1 (5 bases). V dropped 2 bases and J dropped 2 bases, with 6 bases sitting between them. Germline V gene data show CDR1 as SQVTM and CDR2 as ANQGSEA. The CDR3 has 12 residues. As DNA, the CDR3 is TGCAGCGTTGAAAGGGGAAACTATGGCTACACCTTC. Its translation is CSVERGNYGYTF.

The CDR3: CASSSTGTQYF. In nucleotides, the CDR3 is TGTGCCAGCAGCTCCACAGGGACCCAGTACTTC. The genes are TRBV7-9 and TRBJ2-5; the D gene is possibly TRBD1 (5 bases). Trimming cost V 4 bases and J 7 bases, with 7 bases left between them. The CDR3 runs to 11 residues. CDR1 is SEHNR and CDR2 is FQNEAQ in the germline V gene (reference sequence).

The chain has TRBV9 and TRBJ2-1; D may be TRBD1 (5 bases). Germline CDR1 and CDR2: SGDLS and YYNGEE. Between the trimmed V and J ends, which lost 3 bases and 0 bases, there was a span of 13 bases. The CDR3 has 16 residues. Written as DNA, the CDR3 is TGTGCCAGCAGCGACCTCGGCAGGGACTCCTACAATGAGCAGTTCTTC. Translated, it gives CASSDLGRDSYNEQFF.

The gene calls are TRBV5-5 and TRBJ2-3; 7 bases align to TRBD2. J gave up 6 bases and V 2 bases, and 9 bases lay outside the gene matches. The CDR3 is made up of 15 amino acids. CDR1 and CDR2 from the germline V gene are SGHKS and YYEKEE (reference sequence). The CDR3 loop reads CASSLTRAGVDTQYF. CDR3 DNA sequence: TGTGCCAGCAGCTTAACCAGGGCGGGAGTGGATACGCAGTATTTT.

The chain uses TRBV28 and TRBJ1-4; 9 bases map to TRBD1. Germline V gene sequence: CDR1 MDHEN, CDR2 SYDVKM. V lost 5 bases, J lost 7 bases, and 8 bases stayed unmatched. There are 15 residues in the CDR3. The CDR3 protein is CASSVGGQGGEKLFF. The CDR3 nucleotides read TGTGCCAGCAGTGTAGGGGGACAGGGTGGTGAAAAACTGTTTTTT. Full variable domain (remainder filled in from reference TRBV28 and TRBJ1-4): DVKVTQSSRYLVKRTGEKVFLECVQDMDHENMFWYRQDPGLGLRLIYFSYDVKMKEKGDIPEGYSVSREKKERFSLILESASTNQTSMYLCASSVGGQGGEKLFFGSGTQLSVL.

V usage is TRBV15 and J usage is TRBJ2-5, with a weak D call TRBD1 (5 bases). The CDR3 extends over 14 amino acids. V was clipped by 2 bases and J by 5 bases, with 12 bases between them. Germline V gene lookup returns CDR1 LNHNV and CDR2 YYDKDF (reference sequence). CDR3 sequence: CATSRPRAGETQYF. In nucleotides, the CDR3 is TGTGCCACCAGCAGACCCAGGGCCGGGGAGACCCAGTACTTC.

This clone was counted only a few times. The CDR3 region is CASSLATSGPPRNEQFF. The CDR3 DNA follows: TGTGCCAGCAGCTTAGCAACTAGCGGGCCCCCCCGGAATGAGCAGTTCTTC. The chain combines TRBV7-8 with TRBJ2-1; 9 nucleotides align to TRBD2. This CDR3 is built from 17 residues. V was clipped by 0 bases and J by 7 bases; unmatched bases: 10. Germline V gene sequence: CDR1 SGHVS, CDR2 FQNEAQ.

CDR3 residues: CASSLEGSDGYTF. The CDR3 DNA reads as TGTGCCAGCAGTTTAGAGGGGTCGGATGGCTACACCTTC. This chain uses TRBV12-3 or TRBV12-4 with TRBJ1-2; TRBD1 might be the D (5 bases). The CDR3 sequence is 13 residues long. V was shortened by 1 base and J by 6 bases, with 9 bases between the two germline ends.

This clone was counted a single time. The chain couples TRBV5-6 to TRBJ1-1, with 8 bases lining up with TRBD1. Germline-derived CDR1 and CDR2 are SGHDT and YYEEEE. CDR3 size: 16 residues. V lost 0 bases to trimming and J lost 4 bases; unmatched junction nucleotides: 8. CDR3 nucleotide sequence: TGTGCCAGCAGCTTGGCCAGGGGGCAACGCGGCACTGAAGCTTTCTTT. Translated: CASSLARGQRGTEAFF.

This chain links TRBV9 with TRBJ2-2, with 7 bases fitting TRBD1. The CDR3 loop spans 15 amino acids. V shed 8 bases and J 3 bases; nucleotides not matched to a gene: 10. The germline CDR1 and CDR2 sequences are SGDLS and YYNGEE. The CDR3 bases are TGTGCCAGTCAGAAGGGGGCGCTGGACACCGGGGAGCTGTTTTTT. It translates to CASQKGALDTGELFF.

The chain employs TRBV6-5 and TRBJ2-1; D may be TRBD2 (5 bases). V dropped 2 bases and J dropped 3 bases, with 11 bases sitting between them. CDR3 length: 15 residues. Germline values: CDR1 MNHEY, CDR2 SVGAGI. The CDR3 protein is CASSYSRGFYNEQFF. The DNA of the CDR3 is TGTGCCAGCAGTTACAGTCGCGGGTTCTACAATGAGCAGTTCTTC.

This clone was seen more than once but under ten times. The chain links TRBV6-1 to TRBJ2-5; 7 bases map to TRBD2. Losses at the gene ends were 2 bases for V and 4 bases for J; bases not matched to a gene: 13. The CDR3 covers 17 residues. Germline loops: CDR1 MNHNS, CDR2 SASEGT. This CDR3 reads CASSETPYAGDGETQYF. CDR3 in DNA: TGTGCCAGCAGTGAAACCCCGTATGCGGGAGACGGAGAGACCCAGTACTTC.

V and J are TRBV11-3 and TRBJ2-1; TRBD2 matches 13 bases. V lost 1 base, J lost 9 bases, and 3 bases stayed unmatched. The CDR3 has 15 residues. Germline V gene data show CDR1 as SGHNT and CDR2 as YENEEA. CDR3 protein: CASSLGTSGSFEQFF. DNA for the CDR3: TGTGCCAGCAGCTTAGGGACTAGCGGGAGTTTTGAGCAGTTCTTC.

The chain links TRBV5-1 to TRBJ2-3, with D possibly TRBD1 on 6 matching bases. V was clipped by 0 bases and J by 0 bases, with 11 bases between them. The CDR3 length is 16 residues. Germline values: CDR1 SGHRS, CDR2 YFSETQ. CDR3 protein: CASSLGAGVSTDTQYF. As DNA, the CDR3 is TGCGCCAGCAGCTTGGGGGCAGGGGTGAGCACAGATACGCAGTATTTT. The whole variable domain, filled in from reference TRBV5-1 and TRBJ2-3, reads KAGVTQTPRYLIKTRGQQVTLSCSPISGHRSVSWYQQTPGQGLQFLFEYFSETQRNKGNFPGRFSGRQFSNSRSEMNVSTLELGDSALYLCASSLGAGVSTDTQYFGPGTRLTVL.

The rearrangement uses TRBV27 and TRBJ2-1, with 7 bases lining up with TRBD2. Germline V gene data show CDR1 as MNHEY and CDR2 as SMNVEV (reference sequence). The CDR3 runs 16 residues. V lost 3 bases to trimming and J lost 6 bases; unmatched junction nucleotides: 11. The DNA of the CDR3 is TGTGCCAGCAGTTTGACCGGGGCGGGAGCATCCAATGAGCAGTTCTTC. Amino acid sequence: CASSLTGAGASNEQFF.

CDR3 sequence reads: CASSLVQGVAGKYEQYF. DNA of the CDR3: TGTGCCAGCAGCTTAGTACAGGGGGTCGCGGGAAAATACGAGCAGTACTTC. The J gene is TRBJ2-7, the V gene TRBV7-9; 8 bases line up with TRBD1. Germline values: CDR1 SEHNR, CDR2 FQNEAQ (reference sequence). Unmatched junction bases numbered 12, after V lost 1 base and J lost 4 bases. This CDR3 has 17 residues.

The V gene is TRBV19, the J gene TRBJ1-2; 8 bases match TRBD1. CDR3 size: 15 residues. Germline assignment: CDR1 LNHDA and CDR2 SQIVND (reference sequence). The ends lost 6 bases at V and 4 bases at J; junction bases unmatched: 10. The DNA of the CDR3 is TGTGCCAGTAGCGACCCAGGGGGCTATACCTATGGCTACACCTTC. It translates to CASSDPGGYTYGYTF.

The chain recombines TRBV5-4 with TRBJ2-1; tentatively, D is TRBD2 (6 bases). This CDR3 region has 16 residues. V lost 3 bases, J lost 2 bases, and 15 bases lay in between. Germline assignment: CDR1 SGHNT and CDR2 YYREEE (reference sequence). The CDR3, as DNA: TGTGCCAGCAGCTGGGGCCCGGGCGGGGCCTACAATGAGCAGTTCTTC. Protein sequence: CASSWGPGGAYNEQFF. Using reference TRBV5-4 and TRBJ2-1 for the parts outside the CDR3, the full variable domain is ETGVTQSPTHLIKTRGQQVTLRCSSQSGHNTVSWYQQALGQGPQFIFQYYREEENGRGNFPPRFSGLQFPNYSSELNVNALELDDSALYLCASSWGPGGAYNEQFFGPGTRLTVL.

The genes are TRBV6-6 and TRBJ1-6; 9 bases align to TRBD1. With 5 bases clipped from V and 5 bases from J, the junction kept 4 bases outside the gene matches. The CDR3 runs to 15 residues. Germline CDR1 MNHNY, CDR2 SVGAGI (reference sequence). This CDR3 is CASSKDRGNNSPLHF. The DNA for the CDR3 is TGTGCCAGCAGTAAAGACAGGGGGAATAATTCACCCCTCCACTTT.

This rearrangement joins TRBV6-5 to TRBJ2-2, with a weak D call TRBD1 (5 bases). Trimming took off 0 bases at V and 6 bases at J, with 14 bases between the two ends. Looked up from germline, CDR1 is MNHEY and CDR2 is SVGAGI. This CDR3 has 16 amino acids. The CDR3 nucleotides read TGTGCCAGCAGTTACTCATCTTCCAGGGCACCCGGGGAGCTGTTTTTT. Protein: CASSYSSSRAPGELFF.

The CDR3 nucleotides read TGTGCCAGCAGTTACTCTTCGGTGGGCATTAACTATGGCTACACCTTC. Residues: CASSYSSVGINYGYTF. The rearrangement uses TRBV6-5 and TRBJ1-2, with D uncertain. Germline V CDR1 and CDR2: MNHEY, SVGAGI. The CDR3 is made up of 16 amino acids. Deletions cut 0 bases from V and 1 base from J, with 12 bases between.

This clone was picked up a small number of times. Written as DNA, the CDR3 is TGTGCCAGCAGCTTTAGGACTAGCGGGAGTTTATCCTACAATGAGCAGTTCTTC. Protein: CASSFRTSGSLSYNEQFF. The V call is TRBV7-6, the J call TRBJ2-1, with TRBD2 matching over 13 bases. This CDR3 spans 18 amino acids. The germline gives CDR1 SGHVS, CDR2 FNYEAQ. Germline trimming cut 3 bases from V and 1 base from J; bases unmatched to any gene: 6.

V gene TRBV27 combines with J gene TRBJ1-5; no definite D call. Germline CDR1 and CDR2: MNHEY and SMNVEV (reference sequence). The V end was cut by 9 bases, the J end by 4 bases, with 4 bases between. The CDR3 is 10 amino acids. The CDR3 sequence: CASQNQPQHF. The CDR3 bases are TGTGCCAGTCAAAATCAGCCCCAGCATTTT.

The CDR3 nucleotides read TGTGCCAGCAGCCGGAAGGGCCTAGCGGTAACGAACACCGGGGAGCTGTTTTTT. As protein: CASSRKGLAVTNTGELFF. The rearrangement joins TRBV14 to TRBJ2-2, with 7 bases that match TRBD2. The CDR3 runs 18 residues. Trimming removed 4 bases from V and 0 bases from J; junction bases left unmatched: 11. Per the germline V gene, CDR1 is SGHDN and CDR2 is FVKESK.